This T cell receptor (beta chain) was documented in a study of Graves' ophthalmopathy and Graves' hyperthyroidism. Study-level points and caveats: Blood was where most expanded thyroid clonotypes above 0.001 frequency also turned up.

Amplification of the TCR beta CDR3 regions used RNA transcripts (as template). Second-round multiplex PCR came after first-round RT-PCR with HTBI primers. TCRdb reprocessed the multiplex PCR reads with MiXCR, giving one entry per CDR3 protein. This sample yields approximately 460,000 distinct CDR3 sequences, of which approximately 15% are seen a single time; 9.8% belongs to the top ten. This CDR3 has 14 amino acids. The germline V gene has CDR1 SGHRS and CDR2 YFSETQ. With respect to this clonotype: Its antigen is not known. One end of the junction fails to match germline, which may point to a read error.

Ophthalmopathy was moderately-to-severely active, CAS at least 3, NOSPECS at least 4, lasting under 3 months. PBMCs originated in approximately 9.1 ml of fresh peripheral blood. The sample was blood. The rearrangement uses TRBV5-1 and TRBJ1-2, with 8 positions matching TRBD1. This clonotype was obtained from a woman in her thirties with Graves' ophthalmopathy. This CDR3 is CSSSLQGADYGYTF. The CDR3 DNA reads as TGCTCCAGCAGCTTGCAGGGGGCGGACTATGGCTACACCTTC.